A selection of T cell receptor beta chains follows, all from one sample in a study of human T cells and chemical hapten exposure. TCRdb re-called the RACE reads through MiXCR, storing one row per CDR3 protein. Of around 42,000 distinct CDR3 sequences in the sample, 9.5% to 10% were seen once. Material: whole blood, obtained in connection with sensitization to the hapten diphenylcyclopropenone (DPC). These receptors were taken from a woman aged 30 to 39 with alopecia areata. Some clones in this sample may be carry-over from other donors' samples. Both conserved end residues are part of each CDR3. Fields, in order: clone size, J gene, CDR3 length, V gene, D gene, CDR3 protein, CDR3 DNA. The D gene is left open where the match is weak. Some rows have no size entry. The others give once, few or many, or a class for an expanded clone.

-	TRBJ2-1	17	TRBV7-6	-	CASSSRVRGASYNEQFF	TGTGCCAGCAGCTCCAGAGTTCGGGGGGCCTCTTACAATGAGCAGTTCTTC
few	TRBJ2-7	16	TRBV9	-	CASSVDSGRRTYEQYF	TGTGCCAGCAGCGTAGATTCGGGACGAAGAACCTACGAGCAGTACTTC
many	TRBJ2-7	14	TRBV12-3/TRBV12-4	-	CASSSRNFIGEQYF	TGTGCCAGCAGCTCGCGGAACTTTATTGGGGAGCAGTACTTC
-	TRBJ2-5	16	TRBV3-1	-	CASCPSPRFYQETQYF	TGTGCCAGCTGCCCGAGTCCTCGCTTTTACCAAGAGACCCAGTACTTC
-	TRBJ2-2	15	TRBV7-2	TRBD2	CASSRTSGGHGELFF	TGTGCCAGCAGCCGGACTAGCGGGGGGCACGGGGAGCTGTTTTTT
many	TRBJ2-4	15	TRBV28	TRBD2	CASSPTAGGSNIQYF	TGTGCCAGCAGTCCTACCGCGGGGGGATCGAACATTCAGTACTTC
medium-sized	TRBJ2-5	14	TRBV5-1	TRBD2	CASSMGLRGETQYF	TGCGCCAGCAGCATGGGACTAAGAGGGGAGACCCAGTACTTC
-	TRBJ2-5	13	TRBV19	-	CASSEAAGETQYF	TGTGCCAGTAGTGAGGCAGCGGGAGAGACCCAGTACTTC
-	TRBJ1-3	15	TRBV15	-	CATSRDLGSGYTIYF	TGTGCCACCAGCAGAGATCTGGGGTCTGGATACACCATATATTTT
few	TRBJ2-7	15	TRBV5-1	TRBD2	CASSPSGGLRYEQYF	TGCGCCAGCAGCCCCAGCGGGGGACTACGCTACGAGCAGTACTTC
-	TRBJ2-7	13	TRBV3-1	-	CASSQDPTYEQYF	TGTGCCAGCAGCCAAGATCCAACGTACGAGCAGTACTTC
few	TRBJ1-6	14	TRBV12-3/TRBV12-4	TRBD1	CASSPTGIDSPLHF	TGTGCCAGCAGCCCGACAGGGATTGATTCACCCCTCCACTTT
few	TRBJ2-7	13	TRBV11-2	-	CASNSAASYEQYF	TGTGCCAGCAATAGTGCGGCCTCCTACGAGCAGTACTTC
many	TRBJ2-5	14	TRBV7-9	-	CASSLDAGQETQYF	TGTGCCAGCAGCTTAGACGCAGGACAAGAGACCCAGTACTTC
-	TRBJ2-5	14	TRBV12-3/TRBV12-4	-	CASSFVGEAETQYF	TGTGCCAGCAGTTTCGTCGGGGAGGCGGAGACCCAGTACTTC
-	TRBJ2-5	13	TRBV19	-	CASSIGGTQTQYF	TGTGCCAGTAGTATAGGAGGGACCCAGACCCAGTACTTC
few	TRBJ2-7	16	TRBV12-3/TRBV12-4	-	CASSAVGLFGKYEQYF	TGTGCCAGCAGTGCCGTCGGACTATTCGGAAAGTACGAGCAGTACTTC
few	TRBJ2-6	14	TRBV20-1	-	CSARSSSGANVLTF	TGCAGTGCTAGGTCAAGCTCTGGGGCCAACGTCCTGACTTTC
many	TRBJ2-2	12	TRBV2	-	CALLANTGELFF	TGTGCCCTACTAGCTAACACCGGGGAGCTGTTTTTT
-	TRBJ1-6	12	TRBV6-2/TRBV6-3	TRBD1	CASGQGSVTLHF	TGTGCTTCTGGACAGGGGTCGGTCACCCTCCACTTT
-	TRBJ1-1	12	TRBV12-3/TRBV12-4	-	CASSDQGVGAFF	TGTGCCAGCAGTGATCAAGGTGTGGGAGCTTTCTTT
few	TRBJ2-1	13	TRBV19	-	CASSVGANNEQFF	TGTGCCAGTAGTGTGGGCGCTAACAATGAGCAGTTCTTC
many	TRBJ1-4	12	TRBV20-1	TRBD1	CSADREAEKLFF	TGCAGTGCTGACAGGGAAGCAGAAAAACTGTTTTTT
few	TRBJ2-7	13	TRBV29-1	TRBD2	CSVAGGPRYEQYF	TGCAGCGTAGCGGGGGGGCCTAGGTACGAGCAGTACTTC
-	TRBJ2-7	13	TRBV7-9	-	CASSLAGRAEQYF	TGTGCCAGCAGCTTAGCGGGCAGGGCCGAGCAGTACTTC
-	TRBJ2-1	15	TRBV14	TRBD1	CASSQGTGRVNEQFF	TGTGCCAGCAGCCAAGGGACAGGGAGAGTGAATGAGCAGTTCTTC
few	TRBJ2-3	14	TRBV24-1	-	CATSGGARTDTQYF	TGTGCCACCAGTGGAGGGGCTCGGACAGATACGCAGTATTTT
many	TRBJ2-1	16	TRBV24-1	TRBD1	CATSDSRDRGLNEQFF	TGTGCCACCAGTGATTCCCGGGACAGGGGGCTCAATGAGCAGTTCTTC
many	TRBJ1-1	14	TRBV30	-	CAWITSALNTEAFF	TGTGCCTGGATCACTTCGGCCTTGAACACTGAAGCTTTCTTT
few	TRBJ2-3	13	TRBV10-3	-	CAISGTLTDTQYF	TGTGCCATCAGTGGGACCCTCACAGATACGCAGTATTTT